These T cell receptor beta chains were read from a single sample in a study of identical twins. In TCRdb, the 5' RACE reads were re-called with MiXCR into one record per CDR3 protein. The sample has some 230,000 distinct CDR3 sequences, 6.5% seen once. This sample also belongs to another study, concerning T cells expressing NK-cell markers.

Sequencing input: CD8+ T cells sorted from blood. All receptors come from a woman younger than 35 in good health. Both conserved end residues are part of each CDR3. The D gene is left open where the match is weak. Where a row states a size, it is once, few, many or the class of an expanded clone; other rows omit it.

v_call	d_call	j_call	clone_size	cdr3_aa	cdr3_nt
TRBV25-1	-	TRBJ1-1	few	CASSERGVRGEAFF	TGTGCCAGCAGTGAACGGGGAGTAAGAGGTGAAGCTTTCTTT
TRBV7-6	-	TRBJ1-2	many	CASSLVVGGGYGYTF	TGTGCCAGCAGCTTAGTGGTCGGCGGAGGCTATGGCTACACCTTC
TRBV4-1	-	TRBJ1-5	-	CASSQDRMWTAGNQPQHF	TGCGCCAGCAGCCAAGATCGGATGTGGACGGCTGGCAATCAGCCCCAGCATTTT
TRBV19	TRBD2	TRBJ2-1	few	CASSMLTSGDDSYNEQFF	TGTGCCAGTAGTATGCTCACTAGCGGGGACGACTCCTACAATGAGCAGTTCTTC
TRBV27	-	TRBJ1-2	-	CASGNQGWGYGYTF	TGTGCCAGCGGGAATCAGGGATGGGGCTATGGCTACACCTTC
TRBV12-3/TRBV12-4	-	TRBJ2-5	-	CASSLDREETQYF	TGTGCCAGCAGTTTAGACAGGGAAGAGACCCAGTACTTC
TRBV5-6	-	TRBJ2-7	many	CASTSQTPHEQYF	TGTGCCAGCACCTCTCAGACACCCCACGAGCAGTACTTC
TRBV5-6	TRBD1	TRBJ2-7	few	CASITTGSYEQYF	TGTGCCAGCATCACGACAGGGTCCTACGAGCAGTACTTC
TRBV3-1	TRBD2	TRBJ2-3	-	CATSVRPRGGFTDTQYF	TGTGCCACCAGCGTAAGACCCCGCGGGGGGTTCACAGATACGCAGTATTTT
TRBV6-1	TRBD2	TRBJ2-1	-	CASSKTSGGLDEQFF	TGTGCCAGCAGCAAGACTAGCGGGGGTCTCGATGAGCAGTTCTTC
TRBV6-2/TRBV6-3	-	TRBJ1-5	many	CATRGGFNQPQHF	TGTGCCACCCGGGGCGGTTTCAATCAGCCCCAGCATTTT
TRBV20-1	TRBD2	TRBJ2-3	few	CSAWTSSSPVDTQYF	TGCAGTGCTTGGACTAGCAGCTCCCCGGTCGATACGCAGTATTTT
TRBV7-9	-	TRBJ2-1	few	CASSFGANEQFF	TGTGCCAGCAGCTTTGGTGCAAATGAGCAGTTCTTC
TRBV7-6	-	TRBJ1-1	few	CASRGYEGFSTEAFF	TGTGCCAGCAGGGGGTATGAGGGATTTAGCACTGAAGCTTTCTTT
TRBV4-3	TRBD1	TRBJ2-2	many	CASGQGAFTGELFF	TGCGCCAGCGGACAGGGGGCTTTCACCGGGGAGCTGTTTTTT
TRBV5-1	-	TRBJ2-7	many	CASSLDGEQYF	TGCGCCAGCAGCTTGGACGGCGAGCAGTACTTC
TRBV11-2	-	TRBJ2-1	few	CASSLDRGPTHEQFF	TGTGCCAGCAGCTTAGATCGCGGCCCGACTCATGAGCAGTTCTTC
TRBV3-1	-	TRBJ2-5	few	CASSSLRGGRGTQYF	TGTGCCAGCAGCTCGCTCCGTGGGGGTCGGGGGACCCAGTACTTC
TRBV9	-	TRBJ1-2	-	CASSARIHYGYTF	TGTGCCAGCAGCGCCCGAATACACTATGGCTACACCTTC
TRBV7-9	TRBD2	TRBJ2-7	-	CASSLGLRGSYEQYF	TGTGCCAGCAGCCTAGGTTTGCGGGGGAGCTACGAGCAGTACTTC
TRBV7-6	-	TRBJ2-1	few	CASSLEGGAGWNEQFF	TGTGCCAGCAGCTTAGAAGGGGGGGCGGGCTGGAATGAGCAGTTCTTC
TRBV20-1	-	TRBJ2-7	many	CSAPTGYEQYF	TGCAGTGCTCCGACAGGCTACGAGCAGTACTTC
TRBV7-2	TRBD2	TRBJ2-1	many	CASSLALSGRKYEQFF	TGTGCCAGCAGCTTGGCCCTTAGCGGGAGAAAATATGAGCAGTTCTTC
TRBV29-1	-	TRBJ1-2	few	CSVDSAGRGGYTF	TGCAGCGTTGACTCGGCAGGTCGGGGTGGCTACACCTTC
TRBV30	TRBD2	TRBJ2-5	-	CAWNFSGGEKTQYF	TGTGCCTGGAATTTTAGCGGGGGGGAAAAGACCCAGTACTTC
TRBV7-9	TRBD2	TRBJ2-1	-	CASSGPGLVLWEQFF	TGTGCCAGCAGCGGACCGGGACTAGTGCTCTGGGAGCAGTTCTTC
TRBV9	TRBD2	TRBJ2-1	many	CASSVDPSGGVNEQFF	TGTGCCAGCAGCGTAGATCCTAGCGGGGGGGTCAATGAGCAGTTCTTC
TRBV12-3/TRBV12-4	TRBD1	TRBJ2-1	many	CASSRAGGVSEQFF	TGTGCCAGCAGCCGGGCAGGGGGTGTGAGTGAGCAGTTCTTC
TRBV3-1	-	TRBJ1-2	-	CASSQVEDLGVFGYTF	TGTGCCAGCAGCCAAGTGGAGGACCTCGGGGTTTTTGGCTACACCTTC